Detailed here is one TCR beta chain. Sequencing targeted expressed TCRB transcripts, as all isolated RNA had been reverse transcribed. Here immunoSEQ multiplex PCR was the method, and the copy in TCRdb shows in-frame clones only, minus some. The sample holds roughly 180,000 clones, less than 15% seen once. This entry comes from a study of beta chain features in type 1 diabetes. Across the study: All samples combined gave 95 million to 130 million sorted cells for examination.

Germline assignment: CDR1 MNHEY and CDR2 SMNVEV (reference sequence). V lost 4 bases to trimming and J lost 4 bases, with 11 bases between them. The CDR3 covers 14 residues. Input material: central memory CD4+ T cells from blood. This chain uses TRBV27 with TRBJ1-5; unclear D gene. This sequence was found in a woman aged 18-35 years in good health. CDR3 bases: TGTGCCAGCAGTTCCTTCCAACTGAATCAGCCCCAGCATTTT. Its protein is CASSSFQLNQPQHF.